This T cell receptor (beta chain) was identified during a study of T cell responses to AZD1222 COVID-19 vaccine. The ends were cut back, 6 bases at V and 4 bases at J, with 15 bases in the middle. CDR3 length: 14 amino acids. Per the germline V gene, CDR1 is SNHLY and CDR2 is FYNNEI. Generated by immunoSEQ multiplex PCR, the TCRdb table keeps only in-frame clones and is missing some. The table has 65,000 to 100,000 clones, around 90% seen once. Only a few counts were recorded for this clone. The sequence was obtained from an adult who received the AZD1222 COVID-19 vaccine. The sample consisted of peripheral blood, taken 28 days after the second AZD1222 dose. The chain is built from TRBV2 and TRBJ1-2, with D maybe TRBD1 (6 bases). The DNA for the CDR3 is TGTGCCAGCAGCGGAAGGGGGGCTTTCTATGGCTACACCTTC. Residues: CASSGRGAFYGYTF.